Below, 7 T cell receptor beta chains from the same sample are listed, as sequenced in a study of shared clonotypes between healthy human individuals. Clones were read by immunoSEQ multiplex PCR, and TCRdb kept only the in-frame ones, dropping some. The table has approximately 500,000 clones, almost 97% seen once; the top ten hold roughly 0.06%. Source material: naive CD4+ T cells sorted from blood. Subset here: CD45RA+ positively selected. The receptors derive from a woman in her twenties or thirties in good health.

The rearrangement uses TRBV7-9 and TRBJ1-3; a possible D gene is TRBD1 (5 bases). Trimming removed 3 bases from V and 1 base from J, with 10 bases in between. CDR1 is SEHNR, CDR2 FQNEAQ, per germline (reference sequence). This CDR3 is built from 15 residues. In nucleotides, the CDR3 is TGTGCCAGCAGCTTCGGCGGGACTTCTGGAAACACCATATATTTT. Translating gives CASSFGGTSGNTIYF.

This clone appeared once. The CDR3 is CASSGRGLLTYEQYF. The CDR3 DNA reads TGTGCCAGCAGCGGAAGGGGGCTCTTAACCTACGAGCAGTACTTC. The chain is built from TRBV14 and TRBJ2-7; TRBD1 matches 7 bases. The CDR3 contains 15 residues. V was pared by 5 bases and J by 2 bases, with 9 bases of the junction left unmatched. CDR1 SGHDN and CDR2 FVKESK come from the germline V gene.

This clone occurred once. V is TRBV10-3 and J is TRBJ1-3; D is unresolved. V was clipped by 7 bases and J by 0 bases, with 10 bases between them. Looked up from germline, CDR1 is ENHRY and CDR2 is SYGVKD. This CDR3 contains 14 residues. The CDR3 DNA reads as TGTGCCATCACCGGACGTCTCTCTGGAAACACCATATATTTT. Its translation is CAITGRLSGNTIYF.

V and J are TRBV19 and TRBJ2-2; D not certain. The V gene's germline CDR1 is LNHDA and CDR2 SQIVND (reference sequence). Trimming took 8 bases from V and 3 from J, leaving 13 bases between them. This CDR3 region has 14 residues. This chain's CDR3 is CASFSRSYTGELFF. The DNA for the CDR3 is TGTGCCAGTTTTTCCAGGAGCTACACCGGGGAGCTGTTTTTT.

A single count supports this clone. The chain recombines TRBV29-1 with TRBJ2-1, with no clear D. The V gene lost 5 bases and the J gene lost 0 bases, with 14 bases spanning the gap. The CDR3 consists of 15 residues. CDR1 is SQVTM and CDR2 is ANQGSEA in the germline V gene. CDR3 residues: CSVPYWVSSYNEQFF. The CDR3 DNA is TGCAGCGTTCCCTACTGGGTAAGCTCCTACAATGAGCAGTTCTTC.

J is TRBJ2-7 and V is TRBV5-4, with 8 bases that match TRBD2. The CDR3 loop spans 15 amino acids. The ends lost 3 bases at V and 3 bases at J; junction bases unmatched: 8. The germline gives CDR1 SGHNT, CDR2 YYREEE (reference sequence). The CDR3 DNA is TGTGCCAGCAGCTGGGGGACTAGAGGTATCTACGAGCAGTACTTC. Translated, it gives CASSWGTRGIYEQYF.

CDR3 sequence (DNA): TGTGCCAGCAGGGCCCCGGGACGGAGCTCCTACGAGCAGTACTTC. Protein sequence: CASRAPGRSSYEQYF. The V and J genes are TRBV11-3 and TRBJ2-7; D may be TRBD1 or TRBD2 (5 bases each). V lost 6 bases to trimming and J lost 0 bases, with 15 bases between them. The CDR3 is made up of 15 amino acids. Per germline, CDR1 SGHNT and CDR2 YENEEA.